A selection of T cell receptor beta chains follows, all from one sample in a study of blood T cell repertoires in COVID-19. Generated by immunoSEQ multiplex PCR, the TCRdb table keeps only in-frame clones and is missing some. Of approximately 200,000 clones in the sample, 65% to 90% are singletons; the top ten hold 10% to 15%. Sequencing was carried out using PBMCs or T cells enriched from blood (not recorded which). These receptors were taken from a man in his forties who had recovered from COVID-19. Each CDR3 is given without its conserved first and last residue.

CDR3 protein: ASEGQVVSGLH; V gene: TRBV2; J gene: TRBJ1-6
CDR3 protein: ASSVSGKGNIQY; V gene: TRBV9; J gene: TRBJ2-4
CDR3 protein: ASSREGLVQETQY; V gene: TRBV4-2; J gene: TRBJ2-5
CDR3 protein: ASRPLAGGTDTQY; V gene: TRBV3-1/TRBV3-2; J gene: TRBJ2-3
CDR3 protein: ASKYTGDTEAF; V gene: TRBV12-3/TRBV12-4; J gene: TRBJ1-1
CDR3 protein: ATGQDLTDTQY; V gene: TRBV6-5; J gene: TRBJ2-3
CDR3 protein: ASTLTGAPLSTGELF; V gene: TRBV10-2; J gene: TRBJ2-2
CDR3 protein: ASSQDAVSEAF; V gene: TRBV3-1/TRBV3-2; J gene: TRBJ1-1
CDR3 protein: ASSSFGGSGYT; V gene: TRBV5-1; J gene: TRBJ1-2
CDR3 protein: ASSFSFRDSNQPQH; V gene: TRBV7-2; J gene: TRBJ1-5
CDR3 protein: ASSLVPANEKLF; V gene: TRBV5-1; J gene: TRBJ1-4
CDR3 protein: ASSGESNQPQH; V gene: TRBV6-4; J gene: TRBJ1-5
CDR3 protein: ASSTNTEAF; V gene: TRBV18; J gene: TRBJ1-1
CDR3 protein: ASSLGDRGQSGYT; V gene: TRBV13; J gene: TRBJ1-2
CDR3 protein: ASSFRESSGNTIY; V gene: TRBV28; J gene: TRBJ1-3
CDR3 protein: ASSEPQQGAEAF; V gene: TRBV6-1; J gene: TRBJ1-1
CDR3 protein: ASSLVRELDTEAF; V gene: TRBV7-2; J gene: TRBJ1-1
CDR3 protein: ASSKYSQGTQPQH; V gene: TRBV18; J gene: TRBJ1-5
CDR3 protein: ASSVGGWSYEQY; V gene: TRBV9; J gene: TRBJ2-7
CDR3 protein: ASSLEGRVALF; V gene: TRBV7-6; J gene: TRBJ1-4
CDR3 protein: ASSEGLAADTQY; V gene: TRBV27; J gene: TRBJ2-3
CDR3 protein: ASSTGGQEGNEKLF; V gene: TRBV5-1; J gene: TRBJ1-4
CDR3 protein: ASSLASTGTEAF; V gene: TRBV7-9; J gene: TRBJ1-1
CDR3 protein: ASRGQGAYGYT; V gene: TRBV7-9; J gene: TRBJ1-2
CDR3 protein: ASSPETRGQGANEQY; V gene: TRBV18; J gene: TRBJ2-7
CDR3 protein: ASSLGTAEQY; V gene: TRBV12-3/TRBV12-4; J gene: TRBJ2-7
CDR3 protein: SVEGSRGVWTEAF; V gene: TRBV29-1; J gene: TRBJ1-1
CDR3 protein: ASSIGLAGGPGYNEQF; V gene: TRBV19; J gene: TRBJ2-1
CDR3 protein: ASSPTSGNTDTQY; V gene: TRBV2; J gene: TRBJ2-3
CDR3 protein: ASSGFRGGSEAF; V gene: TRBV2; J gene: TRBJ1-1
CDR3 protein: ASSLRGGVGDGYT; V gene: TRBV7-2; J gene: TRBJ1-2
CDR3 protein: ASSLTGGGNTEAF; V gene: TRBV5-4; J gene: TRBJ1-1
CDR3 protein: ASSLRTGDLTYGYT; V gene: TRBV9; J gene: TRBJ1-2
CDR3 protein: ASRGQLIGNSPLH; V gene: TRBV2; J gene: TRBJ1-6
CDR3 protein: ASSFWVSGTNEQF; V gene: TRBV5-8; J gene: TRBJ2-1
CDR3 protein: ASRIGGTSHNEQF; V gene: TRBV7-9; J gene: TRBJ2-1
CDR3 protein: ASSLQGLDTEAF; V gene: TRBV2; J gene: TRBJ1-1
CDR3 protein: ASSLGTGLNTEAF; V gene: TRBV11-2; J gene: TRBJ1-1
CDR3 protein: ASTFGTLSNQPQH; V gene: TRBV19; J gene: TRBJ1-5
CDR3 protein: ASTRTGEPYEQY; V gene: TRBV5-1; J gene: TRBJ2-7
CDR3 protein: ASSFNRTGSPEAF; V gene: TRBV27; J gene: TRBJ1-1
CDR3 protein: ASSFGGTYEQY; V gene: TRBV28; J gene: TRBJ2-7
CDR3 protein: ASSLSTASSGNTIY; V gene: TRBV5-1; J gene: TRBJ1-3
CDR3 protein: ASAELYNSPLH; V gene: TRBV7-2; J gene: TRBJ1-6
CDR3 protein: ASSVDGGNSGNTIY; V gene: TRBV9; J gene: TRBJ1-3
CDR3 protein: ASSIPGQGVSNQPQH; V gene: TRBV19; J gene: TRBJ1-5
CDR3 protein: ASSSGTSGANTGELF; V gene: TRBV5-4; J gene: TRBJ2-2